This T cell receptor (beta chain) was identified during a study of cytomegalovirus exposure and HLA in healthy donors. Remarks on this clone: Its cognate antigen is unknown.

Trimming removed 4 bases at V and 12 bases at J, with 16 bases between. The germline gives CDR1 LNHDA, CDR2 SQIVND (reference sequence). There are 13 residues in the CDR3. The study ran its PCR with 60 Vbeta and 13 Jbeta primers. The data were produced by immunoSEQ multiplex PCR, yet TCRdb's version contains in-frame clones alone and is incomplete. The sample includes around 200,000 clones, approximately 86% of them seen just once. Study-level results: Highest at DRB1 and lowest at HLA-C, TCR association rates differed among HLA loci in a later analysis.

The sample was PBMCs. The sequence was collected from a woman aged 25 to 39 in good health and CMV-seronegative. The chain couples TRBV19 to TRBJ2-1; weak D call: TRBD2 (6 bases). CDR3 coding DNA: TGTGCCAGTAGTAATGGGGTGACTAGTTTGCAGTTCTTC. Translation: CASSNGVTSLQFF.